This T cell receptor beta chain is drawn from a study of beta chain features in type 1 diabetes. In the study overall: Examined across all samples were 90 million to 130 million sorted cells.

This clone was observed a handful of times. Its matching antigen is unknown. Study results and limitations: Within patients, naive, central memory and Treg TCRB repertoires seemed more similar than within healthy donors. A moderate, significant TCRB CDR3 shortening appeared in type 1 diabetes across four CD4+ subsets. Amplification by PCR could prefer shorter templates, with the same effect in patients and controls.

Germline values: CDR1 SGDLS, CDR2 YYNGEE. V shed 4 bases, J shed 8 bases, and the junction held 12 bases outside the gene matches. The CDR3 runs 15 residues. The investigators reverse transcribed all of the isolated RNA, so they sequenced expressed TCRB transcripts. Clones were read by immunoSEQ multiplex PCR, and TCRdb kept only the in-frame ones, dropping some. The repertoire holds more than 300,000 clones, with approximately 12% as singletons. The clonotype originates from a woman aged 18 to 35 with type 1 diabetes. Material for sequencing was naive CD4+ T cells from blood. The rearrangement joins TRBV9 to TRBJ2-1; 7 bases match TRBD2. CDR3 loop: CASSSDPRELYEQFF. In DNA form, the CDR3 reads TGTGCCAGCAGCTCAGACCCGCGGGAGCTCTATGAGCAGTTCTTC.